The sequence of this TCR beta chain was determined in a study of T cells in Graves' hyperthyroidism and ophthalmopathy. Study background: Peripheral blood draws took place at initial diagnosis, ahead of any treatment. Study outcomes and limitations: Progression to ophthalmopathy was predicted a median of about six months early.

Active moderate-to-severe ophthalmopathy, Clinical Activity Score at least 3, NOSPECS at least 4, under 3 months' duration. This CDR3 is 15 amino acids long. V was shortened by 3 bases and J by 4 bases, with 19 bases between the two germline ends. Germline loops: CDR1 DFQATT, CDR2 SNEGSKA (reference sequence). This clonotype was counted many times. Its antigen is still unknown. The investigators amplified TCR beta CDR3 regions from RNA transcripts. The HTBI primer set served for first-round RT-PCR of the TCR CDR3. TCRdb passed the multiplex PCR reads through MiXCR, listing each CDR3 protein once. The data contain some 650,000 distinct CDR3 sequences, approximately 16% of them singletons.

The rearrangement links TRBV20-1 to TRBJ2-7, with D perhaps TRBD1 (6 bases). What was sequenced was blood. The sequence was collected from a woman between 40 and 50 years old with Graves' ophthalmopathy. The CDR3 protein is CSASPRSARGYEQYF. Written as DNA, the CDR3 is TGCAGTGCTAGCCCCAGATCGGCCAGGGGTTACGAGCAGTACTTC.